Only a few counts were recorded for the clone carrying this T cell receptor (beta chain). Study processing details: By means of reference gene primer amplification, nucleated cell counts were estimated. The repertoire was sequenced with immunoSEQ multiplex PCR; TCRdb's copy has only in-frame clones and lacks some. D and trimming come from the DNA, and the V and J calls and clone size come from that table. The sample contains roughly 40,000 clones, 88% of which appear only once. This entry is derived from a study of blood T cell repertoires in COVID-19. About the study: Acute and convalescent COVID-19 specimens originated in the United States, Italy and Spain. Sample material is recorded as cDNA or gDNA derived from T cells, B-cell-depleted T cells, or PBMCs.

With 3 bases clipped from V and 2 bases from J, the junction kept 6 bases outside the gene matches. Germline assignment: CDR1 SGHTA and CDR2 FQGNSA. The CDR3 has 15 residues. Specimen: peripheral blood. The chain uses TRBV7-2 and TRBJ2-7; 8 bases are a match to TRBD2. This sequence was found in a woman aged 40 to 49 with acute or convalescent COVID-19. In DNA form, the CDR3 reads TGTGCCAGCAGCTTGAAGGGACTAGTTGCCTACGAGCAGTACTTC. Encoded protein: CASSLKGLVAYEQYF.